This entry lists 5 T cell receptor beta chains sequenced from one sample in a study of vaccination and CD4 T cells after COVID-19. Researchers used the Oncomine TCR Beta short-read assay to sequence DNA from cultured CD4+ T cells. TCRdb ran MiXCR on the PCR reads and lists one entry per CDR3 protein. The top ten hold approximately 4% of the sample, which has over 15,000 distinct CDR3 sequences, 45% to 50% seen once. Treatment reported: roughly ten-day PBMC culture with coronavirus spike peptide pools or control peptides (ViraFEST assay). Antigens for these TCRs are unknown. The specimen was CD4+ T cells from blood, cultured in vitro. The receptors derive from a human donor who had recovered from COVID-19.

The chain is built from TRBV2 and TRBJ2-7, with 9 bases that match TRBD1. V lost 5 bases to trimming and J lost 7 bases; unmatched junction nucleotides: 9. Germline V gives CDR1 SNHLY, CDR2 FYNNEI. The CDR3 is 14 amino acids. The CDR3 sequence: CASSPPQGAREQYF. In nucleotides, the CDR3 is TGTGCCAGCAGTCCCCCACAGGGGGCGAGGGAGCAGTACTTC.

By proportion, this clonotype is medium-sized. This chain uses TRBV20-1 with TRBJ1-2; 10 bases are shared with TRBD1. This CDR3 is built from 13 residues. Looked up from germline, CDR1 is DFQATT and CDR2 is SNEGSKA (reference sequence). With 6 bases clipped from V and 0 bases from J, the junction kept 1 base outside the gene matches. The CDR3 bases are TGCAGTGCAGGACAGGGGGCTAACTATGGCTACACCTTC. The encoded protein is CSAGQGANYGYTF.

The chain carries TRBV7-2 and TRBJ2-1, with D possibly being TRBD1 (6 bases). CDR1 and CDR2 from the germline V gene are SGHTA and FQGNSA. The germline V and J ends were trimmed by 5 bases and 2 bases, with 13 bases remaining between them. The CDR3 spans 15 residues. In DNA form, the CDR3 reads TGTGCCAGCAGCCTGGGGACAAGCACCTACAATGAGCAGTTCTTC. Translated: CASSLGTSTYNEQFF. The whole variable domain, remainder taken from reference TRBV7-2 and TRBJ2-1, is GAGVSQSPSNKVTEKGKDVELRCDPISGHTALYWYRQSLGQGLEFLIYFQGNSAPDKSGLPSDRFSAERTGGSVSTLTIQRTQQEDSAVYLCASSLGTSTYNEQFFGPGTRLTVL.

The CDR3 is CASSPGGGTDTQYF. As DNA, the CDR3 is TGTGCCAGCAGCCCGGGGGGGGGCACAGATACGCAGTATTTT. The chain recombines TRBV7-2 with TRBJ2-3, with TRBD2 matching 8 bases. Germline V gene lookup returns CDR1 SGHTA and CDR2 FQGNSA. V lost 5 bases and J lost 1; bases outside the gene matches: 2. The CDR3 loop spans 14 amino acids.

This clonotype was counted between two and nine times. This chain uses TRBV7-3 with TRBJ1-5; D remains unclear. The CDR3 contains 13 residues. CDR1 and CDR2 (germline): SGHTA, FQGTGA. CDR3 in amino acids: CASYEVSNQPQHF. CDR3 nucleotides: TGTGCTAGCTATGAGGTTAGCAATCAGCCCCAGCATTTT.